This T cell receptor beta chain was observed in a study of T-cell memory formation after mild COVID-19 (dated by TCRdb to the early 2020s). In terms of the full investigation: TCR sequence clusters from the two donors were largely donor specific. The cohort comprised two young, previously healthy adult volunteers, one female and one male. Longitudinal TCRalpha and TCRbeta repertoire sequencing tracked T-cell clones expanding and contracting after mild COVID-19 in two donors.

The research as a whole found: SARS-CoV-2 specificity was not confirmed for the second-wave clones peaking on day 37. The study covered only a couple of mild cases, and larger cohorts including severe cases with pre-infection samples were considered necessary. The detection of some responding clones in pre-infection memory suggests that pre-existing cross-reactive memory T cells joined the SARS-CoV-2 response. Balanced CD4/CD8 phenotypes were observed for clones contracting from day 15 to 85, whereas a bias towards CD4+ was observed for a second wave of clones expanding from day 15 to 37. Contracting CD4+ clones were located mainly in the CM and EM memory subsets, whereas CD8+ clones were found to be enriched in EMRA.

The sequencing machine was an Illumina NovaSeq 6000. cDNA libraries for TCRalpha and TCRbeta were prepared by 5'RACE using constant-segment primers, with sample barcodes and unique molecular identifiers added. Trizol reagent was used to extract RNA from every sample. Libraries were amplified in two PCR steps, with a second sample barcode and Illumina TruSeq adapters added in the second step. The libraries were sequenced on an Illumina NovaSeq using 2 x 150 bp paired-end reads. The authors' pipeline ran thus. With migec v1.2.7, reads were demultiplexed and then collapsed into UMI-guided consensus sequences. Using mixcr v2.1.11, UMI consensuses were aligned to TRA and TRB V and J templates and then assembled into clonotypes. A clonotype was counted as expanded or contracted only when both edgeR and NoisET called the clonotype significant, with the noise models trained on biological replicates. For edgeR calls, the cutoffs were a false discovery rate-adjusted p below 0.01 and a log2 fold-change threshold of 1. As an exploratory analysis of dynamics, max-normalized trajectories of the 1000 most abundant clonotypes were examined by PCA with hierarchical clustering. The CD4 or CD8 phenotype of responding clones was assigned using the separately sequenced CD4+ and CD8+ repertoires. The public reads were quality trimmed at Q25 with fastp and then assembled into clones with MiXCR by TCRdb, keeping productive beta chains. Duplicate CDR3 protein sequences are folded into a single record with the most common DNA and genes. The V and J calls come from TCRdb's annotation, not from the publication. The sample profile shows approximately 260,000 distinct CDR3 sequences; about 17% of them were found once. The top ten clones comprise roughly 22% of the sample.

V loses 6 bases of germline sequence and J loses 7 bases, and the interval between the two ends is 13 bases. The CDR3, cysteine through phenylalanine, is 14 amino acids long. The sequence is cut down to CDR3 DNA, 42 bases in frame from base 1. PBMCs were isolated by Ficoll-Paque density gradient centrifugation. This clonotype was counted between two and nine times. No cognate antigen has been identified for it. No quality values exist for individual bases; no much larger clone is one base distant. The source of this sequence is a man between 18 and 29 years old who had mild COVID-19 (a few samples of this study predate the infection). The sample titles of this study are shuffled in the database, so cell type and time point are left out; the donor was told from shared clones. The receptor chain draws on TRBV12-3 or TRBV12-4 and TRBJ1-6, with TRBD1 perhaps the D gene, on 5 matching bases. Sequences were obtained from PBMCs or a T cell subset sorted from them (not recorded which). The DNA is TGTGCCAGCAGCCTACGGGGGTGGAATTCACCCCTCCACTTT. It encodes CASSLRGWNSPLHF.